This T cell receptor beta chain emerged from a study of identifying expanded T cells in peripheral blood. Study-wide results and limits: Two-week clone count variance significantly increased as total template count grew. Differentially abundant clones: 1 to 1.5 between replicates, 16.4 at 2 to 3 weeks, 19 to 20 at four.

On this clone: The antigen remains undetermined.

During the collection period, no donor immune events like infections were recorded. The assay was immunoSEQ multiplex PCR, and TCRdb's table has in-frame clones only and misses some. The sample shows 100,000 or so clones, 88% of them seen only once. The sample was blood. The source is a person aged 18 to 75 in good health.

Written as DNA, the CDR3 is TGCGCCAGCAGCCCCGACGGGAACACTGAAGCTTTCTTT. Translation: CASSPDGNTEAFF. This chain connects TRBV5-1 to TRBJ1-1; D is ambiguous. In germline, CDR1 is SGHRS, CDR2 YFSETQ. This CDR3 contains 13 residues. V shed 4 bases and J shed 1 base, with 8 bases lying between them. The variable domain in full, with the rest retrieved from reference TRBV5-1 and TRBJ1-1, is KAGVTQTPRYLIKTRGQQVTLSCSPISGHRSVSWYQQTPGQGLQFLFEYFSETQRNKGNFPGRFSGRQFSNSRSEMNVSTLELGDSALYLCASSPDGNTEAFFGQGTRLTVV.